The entry below describes one T cell receptor beta chain. Original analysis: Amplifying reference gene primers gave estimates of nucleated cell counts. Data came from immunoSEQ multiplex PCR; TCRdb stores just in-frame clones and leaves some out. The DNA gave D and trimming, while V, J and clone size come from that table. The sample records about 67,000 clones, about 90% being singletons. The data stem from a study of blood T cell repertoires in COVID-19. Overall study context: Donors in the United States, Italy and Spain gave samples during acute or convalescent COVID-19. Nucleic acid was either cDNA or gDNA, and it came from T cells, B-cell-depleted T cells, or PBMCs.

The sequence was obtained from a man aged 45-65 years with active COVID-19. The sample comprised peripheral blood.

This CDR3 is CASSLGPRGLAGGPSGFYEQYF. The CDR3 DNA sequence: TGTGCCAGCAGTTTAGGGCCGCGGGGACTAGCGGGAGGGCCCTCTGGTTTCTACGAGCAGTACTTC. The chain is built from TRBV28 and TRBJ2-7; TRBD2 aligns across 16 bases. CDR1 and CDR2 from the germline V gene are MDHEN and SYDVKM. The CDR3 is 22 amino acids. V lost 2 bases to trimming and J lost 3 bases; unmatched junction nucleotides: 19.